The rows below give T cell receptor beta chains drawn from one sample of a study of cytomegalovirus exposure and HLA in healthy donors. The data were produced by immunoSEQ multiplex PCR, yet TCRdb's version contains in-frame clones alone and is incomplete. The sample holds around 110,000 clones, over 60% seen once. Sequencing used PBMCs. These receptors were taken from a man under 40 in good health and CMV-seropositive. The CDR3 runs from the conserved cysteine through the conserved F or W.

v_call: TRBV4-3
j_call: TRBJ2-5
cdr3_aa: CASSRVIRDRESETQYF

v_call: TRBV18
j_call: TRBJ2-1
cdr3_aa: CASSPPGSWAQVEQFF

v_call: TRBV4-1
j_call: TRBJ2-7
cdr3_aa: CASSQGRQVTYEQYF

v_call: TRBV29-1
j_call: TRBJ1-2
cdr3_aa: CSGLTQANYGYTF

v_call: TRBV7-3
j_call: TRBJ2-2
cdr3_aa: CASSLTATGELFF

v_call: TRBV6-5
j_call: TRBJ1-1
cdr3_aa: CASTAAQGESEAFF

v_call: TRBV28
j_call: TRBJ2-1
cdr3_aa: CASRSTGGFYNEQFF

v_call: TRBV7-2
j_call: TRBJ1-5
cdr3_aa: CASSWGQGNQPQHF

v_call: TRBV19
j_call: TRBJ2-1
cdr3_aa: CASSPTWALAGRSVQEQFF

v_call: TRBV11-3
j_call: TRBJ2-1
cdr3_aa: CASSFVSYNEQFF

v_call: TRBV6-5
j_call: TRBJ1-2
cdr3_aa: CASSYSGGNYGYTF

v_call: TRBV7-9
j_call: TRBJ2-1
cdr3_aa: CSSSLPGAGGINEQFF

v_call: TRBV7-2
j_call: TRBJ1-6
cdr3_aa: CASSHFNSPLHF

v_call: TRBV11-3
j_call: TRBJ2-3
cdr3_aa: CASSLTQNTDTQYF

v_call: TRBV7-3
j_call: TRBJ2-5
cdr3_aa: CASSPMGGQETQYF

v_call: TRBV5-4
j_call: TRBJ2-7
cdr3_aa: CASSIEAGLSYEQYF

v_call: TRBV7-7
j_call: TRBJ2-7
cdr3_aa: CASSFGQGSYEQYF

v_call: TRBV5-1
j_call: TRBJ2-1
cdr3_aa: CASSSLPAGSYNEQFF

v_call: TRBV5-4
j_call: TRBJ1-2
cdr3_aa: CASSLETGGQSGYTF

v_call: TRBV7-3
j_call: TRBJ2-2
cdr3_aa: CASSSRASVRGTGELFF

v_call: TRBV4-3
j_call: TRBJ1-1
cdr3_aa: CASSHMNTEAFF

v_call: TRBV5-1
j_call: TRBJ1-3
cdr3_aa: CASTITPRAGNTIYF

v_call: TRBV29-1
j_call: TRBJ2-1
cdr3_aa: CSVGPWSMRETYNEQFF